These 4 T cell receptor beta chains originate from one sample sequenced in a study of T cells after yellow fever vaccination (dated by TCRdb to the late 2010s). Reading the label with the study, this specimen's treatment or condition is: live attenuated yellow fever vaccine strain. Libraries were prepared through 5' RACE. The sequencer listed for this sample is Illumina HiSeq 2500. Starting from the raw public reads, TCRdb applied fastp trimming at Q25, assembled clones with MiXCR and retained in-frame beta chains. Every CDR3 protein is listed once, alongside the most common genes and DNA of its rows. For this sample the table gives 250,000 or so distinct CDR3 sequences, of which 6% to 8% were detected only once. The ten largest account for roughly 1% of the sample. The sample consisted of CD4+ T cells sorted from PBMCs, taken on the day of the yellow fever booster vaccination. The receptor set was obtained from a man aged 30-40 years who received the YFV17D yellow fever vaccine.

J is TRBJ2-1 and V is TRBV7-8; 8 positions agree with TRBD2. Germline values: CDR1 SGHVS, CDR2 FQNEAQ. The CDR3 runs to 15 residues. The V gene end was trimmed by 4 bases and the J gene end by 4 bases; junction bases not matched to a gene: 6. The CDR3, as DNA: TGTGCCAGCAGCTGGCGGGAGGTTAAGTACAATGAGCAGTTCTTC. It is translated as CASSWREVKYNEQFF.

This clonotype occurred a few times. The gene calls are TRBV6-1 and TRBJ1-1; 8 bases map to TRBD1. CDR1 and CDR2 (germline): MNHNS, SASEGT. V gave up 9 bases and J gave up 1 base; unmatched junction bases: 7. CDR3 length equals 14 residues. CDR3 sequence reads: CASTLDRANTEAFF. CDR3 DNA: TGTGCCAGTACTCTGGACAGGGCGAACACTGAAGCTTTCTTT.

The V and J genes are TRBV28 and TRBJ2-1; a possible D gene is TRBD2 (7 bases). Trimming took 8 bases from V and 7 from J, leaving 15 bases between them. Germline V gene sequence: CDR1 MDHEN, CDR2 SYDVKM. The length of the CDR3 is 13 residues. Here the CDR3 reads CASGGGGVNEQFF. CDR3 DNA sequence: TGTGCCAGCGGAGGGGGAGGGGTAAATGAGCAGTTCTTC.

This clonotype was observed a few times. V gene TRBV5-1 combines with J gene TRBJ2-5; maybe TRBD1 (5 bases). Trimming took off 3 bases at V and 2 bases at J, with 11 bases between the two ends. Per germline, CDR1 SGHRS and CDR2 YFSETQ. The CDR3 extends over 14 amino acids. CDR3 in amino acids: CASSYGHSQETQYF. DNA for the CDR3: TGCGCCAGCAGCTATGGACATTCACAAGAGACCCAGTACTTC.